This TCR beta chain is drawn from a study of cytomegalovirus exposure and HLA in healthy donors. 13 Jbeta primers and 60 Vbeta primers were used for the PCR. Profiled with immunoSEQ multiplex PCR; TCRdb holds only in-frame clones, not every one. The data show almost 200,000 clones, around 80% seen once. V gave up 5 bases and J gave up 9 bases, with 12 bases separating them. Per the germline V gene, CDR1 is SGHRS and CDR2 is YFSETQ. This CDR3 is 11 amino acids long. The clonotype originates from a woman in her twenties or thirties in good health and CMV-seropositive. The sequencing input was PBMCs. This chain uses TRBV5-1 with TRBJ2-7; D unclear. The CDR3 loop is CASRGRMGQYF. Here the CDR3 DNA reads TGCGCCAGCAGGGGCAGGATGGGGCAGTACTTC.